This T cell receptor (beta chain) was recorded in a study of shared clonotypes between healthy human individuals. On the study more broadly: A donor's plate count was three for CD4 naive and three for CD4 memory; CD8 naive had two and CD8 memory one. Study-wide results and caveats: Memory subsets generally showed smaller estimated richness than naive subsets did.

Concerning this clone itself: The antigen is unknown.

With 0 bases clipped from V and 3 bases from J, the junction kept 2 bases outside the gene matches. Per the germline V gene, CDR1 is SSHAT and CDR2 is FNYEAQ (reference sequence). The CDR3 is made up of 15 amino acids. Terminally differentiated effector memory CD45RA+ cells were excluded by CCR7 positive selection of CD45RO-negative cells. It was across several immunoSEQ plates that each subset's genomic DNA was evenly split. In the study's own analysis: Filtering was not the same, since immunoSEQ gave junction-only sequences without quality scores. Some clones are missing from TCRdb's copy, which holds only in-frame ones; the method was immunoSEQ multiplex PCR. The V and J calls and clone size come from that table; D and trimming were worked out from the DNA. The sample contains hundreds of thousands of clones, around 96% of which appear only once.

The chain employs TRBV7-7 and TRBJ2-1; 7 nucleotides agree with TRBD2. The TCR sequence derives from a woman younger than 45 in good health. Material for sequencing was naive CD8+ T cells sorted from blood. CDR3 nucleotide sequence: TGTGCCAGCAGCTTAGCTACGGGGGGCTACAATGAGCAGTTCTTC. Translation: CASSLATGGYNEQFF.